The next 4 T cell receptor beta chains were all read from a single sample in a study of beta chain features in type 1 diabetes. Study results and caveats: Among patients with Type 1 diabetes, TCRB CDR3s were moderately but significantly shorter in every one of the four CD4+ subsets.

Their target antigens are unknown. The entirety of the isolated RNA underwent reverse transcription, so expressed TCRB transcripts were sequenced. The assay was immunoSEQ multiplex PCR, and TCRdb's table has in-frame clones only and misses some. The sample has 150,000 to 200,000 clones, roughly 65% seen once. Specimen: naive CD4+ T cells from blood. Source of these receptors: a man younger than 45 with type 1 diabetes.

This clone was seen a handful of times. CDR3 sequence reads: CSVEDTSGGSYEQYF. The DNA of the CDR3 is TGCAGCGTTGAGGATACTAGCGGGGGATCCTACGAGCAGTACTTC. The chain has TRBV29-1 and TRBJ2-7, with 11 bases matching TRBD2. V was clipped by 3 bases and J by 1 base; unmatched bases: 5. CDR3 length: 15 amino acids. Germline assignment: CDR1 SQVTM and CDR2 ANQGSEA.

As DNA, the CDR3 is TGCGCCAGCAGCCAAGGGAGGGTCTCTGGCTACACCTTC. Translating gives CASSQGRVSGYTF. The rearrangement links TRBV4-1 to TRBJ1-2; no firm D call. The CDR3 extends over 13 amino acids. V lost 1 base to trimming and J lost 7 bases, with 10 bases between them. Germline values: CDR1 MGHRA, CDR2 YSYEKL.

The chain recombines TRBV5-6 with TRBJ1-2; D gene uncertain. The CDR3 extends over 16 amino acids. Germline values: CDR1 SGHDT, CDR2 YYEEEE. Trimming removed 1 base from V and 3 bases from J, with 16 bases in between. The CDR3 protein is CASSLSAGKVDYGYTF. For the CDR3, the DNA is TGTGCCAGCAGCTTGTCCGCGGGAAAGGTGGACTATGGCTACACCTTC.

The CDR3 here is CASSVDRYSYNEQFF. The CDR3 DNA reads TGTGCCAGCAGCGTTGACAGGTACTCCTACAATGAGCAGTTCTTC. The chain joins TRBV9 to TRBJ2-1; D may be TRBD1 (6 bases). The germline gives CDR1 SGDLS, CDR2 YYNGEE. V lost 2 bases and J lost 0, with 9 bases in between. The CDR3 sequence is 15 residues long.